Listed here are 26 T cell receptor beta chains from one sample, sequenced in a study of vaccination effects on CD4 cells after COVID-19. These receptors' targets are unknown. Antigen-specific CD4+ T cells were expanded with viral peptide pools in the ViraFEST assay before sequencing. Isolation of CD4+ T cells took place after nine to ten days of culture. PCR confirmed that the person was infected with SARS-CoV-2 between March and December 2020. Everyone in the study got two shots of either the BNT162b2 or mRNA-1273 vaccine. Sequenced by immunoSEQ multiplex PCR; TCRdb stores in-frame clones only, minus some. The table includes 15,000 or so clones, approximately 80% detected once. Specimen: CD4+ T cells from PBMCs cultured with HCoV-NL63 spike peptides, collected after COVID-19 vaccination. The receptors here all came from a human donor who had a prior SARS-CoV-2 infection.

The chain has TRBV14 and TRBJ2-1; the D gene is possibly TRBD2 (5 bases). Germline V gene data show CDR1 as SGHDN and CDR2 as FVKESK. The germline V and J ends were trimmed by 6 bases and 6 bases, with 12 bases remaining between them. This CDR3 region has 13 residues. This chain's CDR3 is CASSRGLRNEQFF. DNA of the CDR3: TGTGCCAGCAGTCGAGGACTCCGCAATGAGCAGTTCTTC.

In this sample, this clone turned up a few times. V gene TRBV6-2 or TRBV6-3 combines with J gene TRBJ2-7, with TRBD2 identical over 9 bases. The CDR3 totals 16 residues. Germline assignment: CDR1 MNHEY and CDR2 SVGEGT. V was pared by 0 bases and J by 3 bases, with 6 bases of the junction left unmatched. CDR3 in amino acids: CASSYSRLADYYEQYF. The CDR3 DNA sequence: TGTGCCAGCAGTTACTCTCGACTAGCGGATTACTACGAGCAGTACTTC.

This clone came up a few times. The chain links TRBV4-2 to TRBJ1-1; the D is unclear. Per the germline V gene, CDR1 is LGHNA and CDR2 is YNFKEQ. This CDR3 has 17 residues. V was shortened by 7 bases and J by 2 bases, with 23 bases between the two germline ends. The chain's CDR3 is CASTPKPGTLANTEAFF. The CDR3 DNA reads as TGTGCCAGCACCCCTAAACCGGGAACCCTGGCAAACACTGAAGCTTTCTTT.

The chain carries TRBV18 and TRBJ2-5; the D gene could be TRBD1 or TRBD2 (5 bases each). CDR1 and CDR2 (germline): KGHSH, LQKENI. The V end was cut by 5 bases, the J end by 4 bases, with 11 bases between. The CDR3 runs 13 residues. The CDR3 DNA is TGTGCCAGCTCAATCGGGGCCGGAGAGACCCAGTACTTC. It is translated as CASSIGAGETQYF.

This chain uses TRBV28 with TRBJ2-3, with 7 positions matching TRBD2. This CDR3 has 14 amino acids. Trimming took 6 bases from V and 0 from J; bases not matched to a gene: 3. Germline CDR1 MDHEN, CDR2 SYDVKM. CDR3 bases: TGTGCCAGCAGGCGGGGGACTAGCACAGATACGCAGTATTTT. This gives the protein CASRRGTSTDTQYF.

The chain uses TRBV6-6 and TRBJ1-1, with D tentatively TRBD1 (6 bases). The germline CDR1 and CDR2 sequences are MNHNY and SVGAGI (reference sequence). Deletions cut 0 bases from V and 4 bases from J, with 12 bases between. The CDR3 loop spans 15 amino acids. The CDR3 here is CASSYSGGAGTEAFF. In DNA, the CDR3 is TGTGCCAGCAGTTACTCCGGGGGGGCGGGCACTGAAGCTTTCTTT.

The rearrangement links TRBV7-9 to TRBJ2-5; D could derive from TRBD1 or TRBD2 (5 bases each). The CDR3 extends over 15 amino acids. V was shortened by 5 bases and J by 2 bases, with 15 bases between the two germline ends. Germline V gene lookup returns CDR1 SEHNR and CDR2 FQNEAQ (reference sequence). As DNA, the CDR3 is TGTGCCAGCAGCCGTGGGACGGCTATTCAAGAGACCCAGTACTTC. This codes for CASSRGTAIQETQYF.

This chain connects TRBV28 to TRBJ1-2, with D maybe TRBD1 (6 bases). This CDR3 region has 15 residues. CDR1 and CDR2 from the germline V gene are MDHEN and SYDVKM. Trimming shortened V by 2 bases and J by 4 bases, and 14 bases separated the two germline ends. The DNA of the CDR3 is TGTGCCAGCAGTTTAGTGGCAGGGGACCCCTATGGCTACACCTTC. It encodes CASSLVAGDPYGYTF.

This clone has just a few counts. The rearrangement joins TRBV9 to TRBJ2-7; D is possibly TRBD1 (6 bases). CDR1 is SGDLS, CDR2 YYNGEE, per germline. Trimming took 4 bases from V and 0 from J, leaving 11 bases between them. The CDR3 runs to 14 residues. The CDR3, as DNA: TGTGCCAGCAGCTTCCGGGACAACTCCTACGAGCAGTACTTC. Protein product: CASSFRDNSYEQYF. Full variable domain (outside the CDR3, taken from reference TRBV9 and TRBJ2-7): DSGVTQTPKHLITATGQRVTLRCSPRSGDLSVYWYQQSLDQGLQFLIQYYNGEERAKGNILERFSAQQFPDLHSELNLSSLELGDSALYFCASSFRDNSYEQYFGPGTRLTVT.

This rearrangement joins TRBV7-2 to TRBJ2-1; TRBD2 aligns across 8 bases. Per the germline V gene, CDR1 is SGHTA and CDR2 is FQGNSA. CDR3 length: 16 amino acids. J was trimmed by 2 bases and V by 0 bases; bases with no gene match: 3. Written as DNA, the CDR3 is TGTGCCAGCAGCTTAGCCGGGACTAGGGCCTACAATGAGCAGTTCTTC. Translating it yields CASSLAGTRAYNEQFF.

The CDR3 sequence is CSVGSNYGYTF. The CDR3 nucleotides read TGCAGCGTTGGGTCTAACTATGGCTACACCTTC. V usage is TRBV29-1 and J usage is TRBJ1-2, with D uncertain. With 4 bases removed from V and 0 bases from J, the gap between germline ends came to 3 bases. Per the germline V gene, CDR1 is SQVTM and CDR2 is ANQGSEA. This CDR3 is 11 amino acids long. Full variable domain (missing parts from reference TRBV29-1 and TRBJ1-2): SAVISQKPSRDICQRGTSLTIQCQVDSQVTMMFWYRQQPGQSLTLIATANQGSEATYESGFVIDKFPISRPNLTFSTLTVSNMSPEDSSIYLCSVGSNYGYTFGSGTRLTVV.

The J gene is TRBJ2-5, the V gene TRBV2; D not certain. With 1 base removed from V and 4 bases from J, the gap between germline ends came to 10 bases. Germline V lookup: CDR1 SNHLY, CDR2 FYNNEI. The CDR3 is 14 residues long. CDR3 nucleotides: TGTGCCAGCAGTGAAGTAAATTTCGGAGAGACCCAGTACTTC. Translation: CASSEVNFGETQYF.

This chain links TRBV18 with TRBJ1-6; TRBD1 agrees at 11 bases. CDR1 and CDR2 from the germline V gene are KGHSH and LQKENI. This CDR3 contains 16 residues. V shed 3 bases, J shed 7 bases, and the junction held 5 bases outside the gene matches. The CDR3 DNA reads TGTGCCAGCTCACCGACCGGGACAGGGGGAAATTCACCCCTCCACTTT. This gives the protein CASSPTGTGGNSPLHF.

The CDR3 protein is CASSIETGTWAKDEQFF. CDR3 DNA sequence: TGTGCCAGTAGTATAGAAACCGGGACATGGGCGAAGGATGAGCAGTTCTTC. The chain recombines TRBV19 with TRBJ2-1; D perhaps matches TRBD1 (6 bases). CDR1 LNHDA and CDR2 SQIVND come from the germline V gene (reference sequence). The CDR3 covers 17 residues. The V and J ends lost 0 bases and 8 bases respectively, with 20 bases between them. Full variable domain (missing parts from reference TRBV19 and TRBJ2-1): DGGITQSPKYLFRKEGQNVTLSCEQNLNHDAMYWYRQDPGQGLRLIYYSQIVNDFQKGDIAEGYSVSREKKESFPLTVTSAQKNPTAFYLCASSIETGTWAKDEQFFGPGTRLTVL.

The rearrangement uses TRBV18 and TRBJ2-6, with no clear D. Germline loops: CDR1 KGHSH, CDR2 LQKENI. The CDR3 is 14 amino acids. V lost 5 bases and J 1 base, leaving 6 bases between the germline ends. CDR3 in DNA: TGTGCCAGCTCAGCTAGATCTGGGGCCAACGTCCTGACTTTC. Translated: CASSARSGANVLTF.

The chain carries TRBV27 and TRBJ2-7, with D possibly being TRBD2 (7 bases). Trimming stripped 2 bases from V and 6 bases from J, with 17 bases between. Per the germline V gene, CDR1 is MNHEY and CDR2 is SMNVEV (reference sequence). The CDR3 sequence is 15 residues long. CDR3 sequence: CASSLIGGGGAEQYF. The CDR3 DNA is TGTGCCAGCAGTTTAATCGGCGGGGGCGGGGCCGAGCAGTACTTC.

The chain carries TRBV19 and TRBJ2-3; D gene unclear. V was pared by 6 bases and J by 5 bases, with 18 bases between. The CDR3 runs 15 residues. Germline lookup yields CDR1 LNHDA and CDR2 SQIVND (reference sequence). The CDR3 region is CASSRGRVEGDTQYF. Written as DNA, the CDR3 is TGTGCCAGTAGCCGTGGTAGGGTAGAAGGAGATACGCAGTATTTT.

This clone was detected only once. The chain carries TRBV11-3 and TRBJ2-3, with D possibly matching TRBD2 (6 bases). Trimming left V 2 bases short and J 3 bases short, with 21 bases between. The V gene's germline CDR1 is SGHNT and CDR2 YENEEA. The CDR3 runs to 18 residues. CDR3 sequence reads: CASSLSPFPGEVTDTQYF. The CDR3 nucleotides read TGTGCCAGCAGCTTATCACCCTTTCCGGGGGAAGTAACAGATACGCAGTATTTT.

The chain links TRBV6-5 to TRBJ1-4, with D uncertain. Germline V CDR1 and CDR2: MNHEY, SVGAGI. Trimming pared 8 bases from V and 2 bases from J, leaving 12 bases between. This CDR3 has 14 residues. This CDR3 reads CASRRASTNEKLFF. The CDR3 bases are TGTGCCAGCCGAAGGGCCTCCACTAATGAAAAACTGTTTTTT.

There are a few counts of this clone. The chain couples TRBV4-2 to TRBJ1-4, with 9 bases aligning to TRBD1. Germline values: CDR1 LGHNA, CDR2 YNFKEQ. The CDR3 consists of 15 residues. The junction had 7 bases not matched to a gene; V was cut back by 6 bases and J by 5 bases. This chain's CDR3 is CASRQQGARNEKLFF. The CDR3 DNA follows: TGTGCCAGCAGGCAACAGGGGGCTCGCAATGAAAAACTGTTTTTT.

The chain carries TRBV10-3 and TRBJ2-4; D might be TRBD2 (6 bases). Germline V gene data show CDR1 as ENHRY and CDR2 as SYGVKD. CDR3 length: 16 residues. Between the trimmed V and J ends, which lost 10 bases and 9 bases, there was a span of 28 bases. The CDR3: CATQQRSYGQGGIQYF. The CDR3 bases are TGTGCCACCCAGCAGCGATCTTATGGGCAGGGAGGCATTCAGTACTTC.

The rearrangement joins TRBV4-1 to TRBJ2-5; tentatively, D is TRBD2 (5 bases). This CDR3 contains 14 residues. The germline V gene encodes CDR1 MGHRA and CDR2 YSYEKL. Trimming removed 1 base at V and 5 bases at J, with 11 bases between. This CDR3 reads CASSQGELAETQYF. As DNA, the CDR3 is TGCGCCAGCAGCCAAGGGGAGCTAGCCGAGACCCAGTACTTC.

This chain links TRBV18 with TRBJ1-1; tentative D call: TRBD1 (6 bases). Per germline, CDR1 KGHSH and CDR2 LQKENI. This CDR3 is built from 14 residues. V lost 1 base, J lost 6 bases, and 12 bases lay in between. DNA of the CDR3: TGTGCCAGCTCACCACGTTGGAGGGGGGCTGAAGCTTTCTTT. It encodes CASSPRWRGAEAFF.

The rearrangement uses TRBV25-1 and TRBJ2-3; 9 bases match TRBD1. The junction had 1 base not matched to a gene; V was cut back by 5 bases and J by 1 base. CDR1 is MGHDK and CDR2 is SYGVNS in the germline V gene. The CDR3 contains 14 residues. CDR3 sequence: CASSWTGGTDTQYF. The DNA for the CDR3 is TGTGCCAGCAGTTGGACAGGGGGCACAGATACGCAGTATTTT.

The chain links TRBV2 to TRBJ1-6; D remains unclear. The CDR3 has 16 residues. V shed 4 bases and J shed 2 bases, with 12 bases lying between them. Per germline, CDR1 SNHLY and CDR2 FYNNEI. CDR3 DNA sequence: TGTGCCAGCAGTGCTCAGTATGGCACCTATAATTCACCCCTCCACTTT. Its translation is CASSAQYGTYNSPLHF.

This clone was picked up a small number of times. J is TRBJ1-4 and V is TRBV3-1 (or the pseudogene TRBV3-2); a possible D gene is TRBD1 (5 bases). The V end lost 4 bases, the J end lost 10 bases, and 16 bases lay between the germline ends. The CDR3 has 14 amino acids. CDR1 LGHDT and CDR2 YNNKEL come from the germline V gene (reference sequence). In DNA form, the CDR3 reads TGTGCCAGCAGCCGAAGGGGTACTTTTGGAAAACTGTTTTTT. It yields the protein CASSRRGTFGKLFF.